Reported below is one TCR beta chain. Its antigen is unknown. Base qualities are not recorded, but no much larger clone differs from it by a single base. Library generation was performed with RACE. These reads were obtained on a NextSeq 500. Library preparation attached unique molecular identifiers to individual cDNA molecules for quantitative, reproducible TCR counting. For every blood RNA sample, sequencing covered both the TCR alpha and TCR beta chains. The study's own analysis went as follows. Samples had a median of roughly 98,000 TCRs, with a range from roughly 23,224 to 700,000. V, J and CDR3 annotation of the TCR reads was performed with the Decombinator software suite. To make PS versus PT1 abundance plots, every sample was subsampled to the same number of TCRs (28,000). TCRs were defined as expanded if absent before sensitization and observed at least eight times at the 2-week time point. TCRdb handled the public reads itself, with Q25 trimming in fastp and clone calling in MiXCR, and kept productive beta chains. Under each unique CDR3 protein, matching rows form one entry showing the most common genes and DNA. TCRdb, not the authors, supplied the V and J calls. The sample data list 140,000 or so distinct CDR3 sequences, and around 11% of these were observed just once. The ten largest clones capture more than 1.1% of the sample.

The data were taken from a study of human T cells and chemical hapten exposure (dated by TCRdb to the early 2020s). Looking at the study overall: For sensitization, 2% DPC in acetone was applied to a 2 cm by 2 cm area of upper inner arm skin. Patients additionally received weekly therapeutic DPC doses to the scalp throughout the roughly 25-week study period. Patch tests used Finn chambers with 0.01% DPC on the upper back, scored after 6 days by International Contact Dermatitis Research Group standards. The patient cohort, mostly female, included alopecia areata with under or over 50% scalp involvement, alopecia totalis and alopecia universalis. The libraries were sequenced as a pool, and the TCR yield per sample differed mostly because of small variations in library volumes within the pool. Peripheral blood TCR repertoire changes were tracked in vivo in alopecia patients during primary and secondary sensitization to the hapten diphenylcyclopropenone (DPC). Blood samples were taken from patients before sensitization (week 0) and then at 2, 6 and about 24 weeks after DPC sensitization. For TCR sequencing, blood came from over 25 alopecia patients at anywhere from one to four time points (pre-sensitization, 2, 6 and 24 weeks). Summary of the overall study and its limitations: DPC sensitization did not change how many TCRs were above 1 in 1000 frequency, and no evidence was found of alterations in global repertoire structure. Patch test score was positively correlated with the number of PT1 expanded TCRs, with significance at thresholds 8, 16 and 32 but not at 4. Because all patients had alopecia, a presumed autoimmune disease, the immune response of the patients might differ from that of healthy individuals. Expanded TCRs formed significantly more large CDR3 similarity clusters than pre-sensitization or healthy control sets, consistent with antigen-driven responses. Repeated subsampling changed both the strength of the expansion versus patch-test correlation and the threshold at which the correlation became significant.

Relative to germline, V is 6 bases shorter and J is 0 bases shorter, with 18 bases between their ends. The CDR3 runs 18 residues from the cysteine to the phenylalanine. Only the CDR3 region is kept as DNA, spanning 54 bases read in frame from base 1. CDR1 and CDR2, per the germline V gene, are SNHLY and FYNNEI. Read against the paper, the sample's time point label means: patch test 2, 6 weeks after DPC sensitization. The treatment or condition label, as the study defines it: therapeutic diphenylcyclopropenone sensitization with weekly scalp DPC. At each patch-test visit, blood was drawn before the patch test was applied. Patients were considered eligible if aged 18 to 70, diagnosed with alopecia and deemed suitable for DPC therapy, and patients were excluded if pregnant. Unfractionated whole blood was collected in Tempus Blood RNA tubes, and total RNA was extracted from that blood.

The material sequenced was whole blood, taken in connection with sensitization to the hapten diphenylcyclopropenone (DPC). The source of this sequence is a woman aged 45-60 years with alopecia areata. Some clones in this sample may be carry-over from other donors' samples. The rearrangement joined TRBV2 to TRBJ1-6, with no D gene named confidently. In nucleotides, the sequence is TGTGCCAGCAGCCCCAGAGGGCTCTCGAGCTCCTATAATTCACCCCTCCACTTT. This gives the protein CASSPRGLSSSYNSPLHF.